This T cell receptor (beta chain) is drawn from a study of shared clonotypes between healthy human individuals. Study overall: A couple of women and three men aged 18 to 49 made up the donors.

Profiling relied on immunoSEQ multiplex PCR, and the TCRdb table lists in-frame clones only, not all of them. Of some 2 million clones in the sample, about 95% are singletons; the top ten hold 0.9% to 1.5%. CD45RO-negative, CCR7-selected cells formed the naive CD8 fraction, which excluded terminally differentiated effector memory CD45RA+ cells. Study observations and caveats: Large sequencing depth failed to make sorted-subset sequencing complete, rarefaction showed. Compared with clonotypes that all four donors shared, non-shared clonotypes had lower generation probabilities.

This clone was recorded once. Its cognate antigen is unknown. This receptor was taken from a man aged 18 to 30 in good health. Sequenced material: naive CD8+ T cells sorted from blood.

The CDR3 here is CASSSQGPTDTQYF. The CDR3 coding sequence is TGTGCCAGCAGTTCACAGGGGCCCACAGATACGCAGTATTTT. The chain uses TRBV6-5 and TRBJ2-3; 7 positions match TRBD1. The junction had 3 bases not matched to a gene; V was cut back by 4 bases and J by 2 bases. Germline V lookup: CDR1 MNHEY, CDR2 SVGAGI. The CDR3 loop spans 14 amino acids.